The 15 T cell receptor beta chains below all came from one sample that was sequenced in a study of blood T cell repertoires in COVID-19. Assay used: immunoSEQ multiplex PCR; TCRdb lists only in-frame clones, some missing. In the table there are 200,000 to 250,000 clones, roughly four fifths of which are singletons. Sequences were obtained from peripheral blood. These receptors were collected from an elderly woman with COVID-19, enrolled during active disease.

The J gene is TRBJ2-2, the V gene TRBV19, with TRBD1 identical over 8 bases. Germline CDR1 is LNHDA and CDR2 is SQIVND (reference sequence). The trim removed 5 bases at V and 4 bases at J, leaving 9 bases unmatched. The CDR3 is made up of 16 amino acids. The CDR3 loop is CASSFSGGPSTGELFF. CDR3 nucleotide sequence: TGTGCCAGTAGTTTCTCAGGGGGCCCCAGCACCGGGGAGCTGTTTTTT.

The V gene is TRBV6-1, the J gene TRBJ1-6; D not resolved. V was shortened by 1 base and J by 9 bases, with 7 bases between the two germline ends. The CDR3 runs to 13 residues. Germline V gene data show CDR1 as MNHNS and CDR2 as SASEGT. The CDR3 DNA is TGTGCCAGCAGTGAAGAGATCGGTTCACCCCTCCACTTT. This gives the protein CASSEEIGSPLHF.

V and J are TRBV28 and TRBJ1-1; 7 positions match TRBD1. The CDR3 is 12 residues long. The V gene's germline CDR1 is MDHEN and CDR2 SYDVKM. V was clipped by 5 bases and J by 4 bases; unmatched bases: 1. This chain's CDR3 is CASSAGGTEAFF. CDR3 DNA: TGTGCCAGCAGTGCAGGGGGCACTGAAGCTTTCTTT.

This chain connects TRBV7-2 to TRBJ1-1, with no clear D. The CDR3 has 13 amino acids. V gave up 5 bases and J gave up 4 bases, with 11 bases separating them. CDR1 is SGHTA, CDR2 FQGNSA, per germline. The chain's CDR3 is CASSVDISTEAFF. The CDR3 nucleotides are TGTGCCAGCAGCGTCGACATAAGCACTGAAGCTTTCTTT. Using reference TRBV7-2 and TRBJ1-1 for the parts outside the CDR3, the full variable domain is GAGVSQSPSNKVTEKGKDVELRCDPISGHTALYWYRQSLGQGLEFLIYFQGNSAPDKSGLPSDRFSAERTGGSVSTLTIQRTQQEDSAVYLCASSVDISTEAFFGQGTRLTVV.

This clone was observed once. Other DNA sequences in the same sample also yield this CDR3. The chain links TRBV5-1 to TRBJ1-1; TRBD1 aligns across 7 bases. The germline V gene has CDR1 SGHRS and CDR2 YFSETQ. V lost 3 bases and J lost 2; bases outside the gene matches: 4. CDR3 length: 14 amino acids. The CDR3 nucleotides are TGCGCCAGCAGCTCTGGGACAGCCAACACTGAAGCTTTCTTT. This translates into CASSSGTANTEAFF.

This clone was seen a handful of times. DNA for the CDR3: TGTGCCAGCAGTCCAACAGGGCCCTTTGGCTACACCTTC. Its protein is CASSPTGPFGYTF. The chain uses TRBV28 and TRBJ1-2, with a weak D call TRBD1 (6 bases). This CDR3 is built from 13 residues. Trimming took off 5 bases at V and 7 bases at J, with 14 bases between the two ends. Germline V gene sequence: CDR1 MDHEN, CDR2 SYDVKM.

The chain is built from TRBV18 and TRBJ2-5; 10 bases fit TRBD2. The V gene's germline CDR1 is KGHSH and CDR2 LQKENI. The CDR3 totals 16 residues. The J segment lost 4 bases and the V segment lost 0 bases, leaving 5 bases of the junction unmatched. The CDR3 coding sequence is TGTGCCAGCTCACCACCAAGGCTAGCGGGGGTAGAGACCCAGTACTTC. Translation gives CASSPPRLAGVETQYF.

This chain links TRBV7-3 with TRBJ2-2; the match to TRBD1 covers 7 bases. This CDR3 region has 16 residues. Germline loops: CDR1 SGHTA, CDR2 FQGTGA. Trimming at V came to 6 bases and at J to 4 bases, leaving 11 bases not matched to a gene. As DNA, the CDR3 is TGTGCCAGCAGTCGACAGGGCCAGGTAGCCACCGGGGAGCTGTTTTTT. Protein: CASSRQGQVATGELFF.

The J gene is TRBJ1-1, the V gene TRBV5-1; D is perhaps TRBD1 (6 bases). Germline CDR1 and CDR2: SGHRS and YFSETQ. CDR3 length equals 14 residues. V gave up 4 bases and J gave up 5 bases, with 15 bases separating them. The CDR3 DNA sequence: TGCGCCAGCAGCGGGGCCCAGGGGCGGACTGAAGCTTTCTTT. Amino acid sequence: CASSGAQGRTEAFF.

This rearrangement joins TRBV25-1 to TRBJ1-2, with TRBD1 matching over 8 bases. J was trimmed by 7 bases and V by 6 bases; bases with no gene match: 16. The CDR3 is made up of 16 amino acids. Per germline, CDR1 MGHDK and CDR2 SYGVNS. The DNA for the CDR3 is TGTGCCAGCAGAATACAGGGGGGCTCAATGGCTGCTGGCTACACCTTC. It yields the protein CASRIQGGSMAAGYTF.

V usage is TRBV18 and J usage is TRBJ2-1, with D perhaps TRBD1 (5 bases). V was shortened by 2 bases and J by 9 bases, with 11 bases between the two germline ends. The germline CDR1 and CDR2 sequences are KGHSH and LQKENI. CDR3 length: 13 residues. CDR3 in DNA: TGTGCCAGCTCACCAGGGGCAGATCGTGAGCAGTTCTTC. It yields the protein CASSPGADREQFF. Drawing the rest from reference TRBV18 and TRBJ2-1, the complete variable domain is NAGVMQNPRHLVRRRGQEARLRCSPMKGHSHVYWYRQLPEEGLKFMVYLQKENIIDESGMPKERFSAEFPKEGPSILRIQQVVRGDSAAYFCASSPGADREQFFGPGTRLTVL.

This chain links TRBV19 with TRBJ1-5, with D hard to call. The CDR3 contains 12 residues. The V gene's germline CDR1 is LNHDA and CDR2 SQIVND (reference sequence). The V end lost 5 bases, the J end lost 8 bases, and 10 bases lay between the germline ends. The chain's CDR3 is CASSPQREPQHF. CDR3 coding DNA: TGTGCCAGTAGTCCTCAGAGGGAGCCCCAGCATTTT. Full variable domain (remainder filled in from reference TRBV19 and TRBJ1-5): DGGITQSPKYLFRKEGQNVTLSCEQNLNHDAMYWYRQDPGQGLRLIYYSQIVNDFQKGDIAEGYSVSREKKESFPLTVTSAQKNPTAFYLCASSPQREPQHFGDGTRLSIL.

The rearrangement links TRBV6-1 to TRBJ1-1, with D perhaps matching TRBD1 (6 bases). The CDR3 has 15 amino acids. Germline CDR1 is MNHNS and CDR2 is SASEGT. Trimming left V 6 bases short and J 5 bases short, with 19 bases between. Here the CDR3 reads CASRQYREGKTEAFF. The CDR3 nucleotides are TGTGCCAGCAGACAGTACAGGGAAGGAAAAACTGAAGCTTTCTTT.

This CDR3 is CASSFLGLAETTEQFF. The CDR3 DNA follows: TGTGCCAGCAGCTTTCTGGGACTAGCGGAGACAACTGAGCAGTTCTTC. The chain links TRBV7-6 to TRBJ2-1; 11 bases fit TRBD2. Germline V lookup: CDR1 SGHVS, CDR2 FNYEAQ. CDR3 size: 16 residues. The ends lost 3 bases at V and 9 bases at J; junction bases unmatched: 10.

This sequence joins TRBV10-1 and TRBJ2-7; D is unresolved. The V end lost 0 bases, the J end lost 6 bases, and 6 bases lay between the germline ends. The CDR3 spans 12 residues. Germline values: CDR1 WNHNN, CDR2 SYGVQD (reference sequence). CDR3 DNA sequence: TGCGCCAGCAGTGAGTCGGGCCGCGAGCAGTACTTC. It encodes CASSESGREQYF.